These 25 T cell receptor beta chains came from one sample sequenced in a study of shared clonotypes between healthy human individuals. Naive CD8 populations comprised CD45RO-negative cells positively selected for CCR7, excluding terminally differentiated effector memory CD45RA+ cells. The assay was immunoSEQ multiplex PCR, and TCRdb's table has in-frame clones only and misses some. The table includes 600,000 or so clones, approximately 95% detected once. Sequencing used naive CD8+ T cells sorted from blood. The origin of the receptors is a woman younger than 45 in good health.

The chain links TRBV10-3 to TRBJ1-1; unclear D gene. Trimming removed 7 bases at V and 4 bases at J, with 16 bases between. The germline V gene has CDR1 ENHRY and CDR2 SYGVKD. The CDR3 is made up of 14 amino acids. This CDR3 reads CAIKQPETGTEAFF. Written as DNA, the CDR3 is TGTGCCATCAAACAACCCGAGACCGGCACTGAAGCTTTCTTT.

This chain connects TRBV5-1 to TRBJ1-3; D not resolved. CDR1 and CDR2 (germline): SGHRS, YFSETQ. V was shortened by 2 bases and J by 0 bases, with 18 bases between the two germline ends. The CDR3 totals 18 residues. The CDR3 DNA reads TGCGCCAGCAGCTTATGGGAACAGCGTAGAGCCTCTGGAAACACCATATATTTT. Residues: CASSLWEQRRASGNTIYF. Variable domain in full (rest from reference TRBV5-1 and TRBJ1-3): KAGVTQTPRYLIKTRGQQVTLSCSPISGHRSVSWYQQTPGQGLQFLFEYFSETQRNKGNFPGRFSGRQFSNSRSEMNVSTLELGDSALYLCASSLWEQRRASGNTIYFGEGSWLTVV.

The chain links TRBV5-4 to TRBJ2-5; 13 bases are shared with TRBD2. With V trimmed by 4 bases and J by 3 bases, 3 bases remained unmatched. Germline-derived CDR1 and CDR2 are SGHNT and YYREEE (reference sequence). The CDR3 loop spans 15 amino acids. The CDR3 nucleotides read TGTGCCAGCAGCCGTGGACTAGCGGGAGAAGAGACCCAGTACTTC. It specifies CASSRGLAGEETQYF.

The chain is built from TRBV10-3 and TRBJ2-7; 9 bases agree with TRBD1. Trimming removed 6 bases from V and 4 bases from J; junction bases left unmatched: 13. This CDR3 comprises 16 residues. Germline CDR1 ENHRY, CDR2 SYGVKD. The CDR3 bases are TGTGCCATCAGCTCCGGGACAGGGAGGTACGGTTACGAGCAGTACTTC. Translation gives CAISSGTGRYGYEQYF.

This clone was counted once. CDR3 in DNA: TGTGCCAGCAGCTACGGGACTAGCGGACCCTACGAGCAGTACTTC. Translation gives CASSYGTSGPYEQYF. The gene calls are TRBV13 and TRBJ2-7, with 11 bases identical to TRBD2. The CDR3 totals 15 residues. CDR1 is PRHDT, CDR2 FYEKMQ, per germline (reference sequence). Trimming at V came to 4 bases and at J to 2 bases, leaving 4 bases not matched to a gene.

This chain joins TRBV27 and TRBJ2-7; 8 bases align to TRBD2. Unmatched junction bases numbered 12, after V lost 5 bases and J lost 6 bases. The CDR3 extends over 15 amino acids. The germline V gene encodes CDR1 MNHEY and CDR2 SMNVEV (reference sequence). The CDR3 loop is CASSTLLAAPSEQYF. The CDR3 bases are TGTGCCAGCAGTACCTTACTAGCGGCCCCTTCCGAGCAGTACTTC.

Comment on this clone: Other DNA sequences within the sample encode an identical CDR3. This chain uses TRBV27 with TRBJ1-5; no firm D call. Germline V CDR1 and CDR2: MNHEY, SMNVEV (reference sequence). The CDR3 contains 14 residues. V was cut by 2 bases and J by 0 bases, with 5 bases left in between. The CDR3 sequence: CASSLGDSNQPQHF. DNA for the CDR3: TGTGCCAGCAGTTTAGGGGATAGCAATCAGCCCCAGCATTTT.

This clone was counted once. The chain links TRBV27 to TRBJ2-7; 14 bases are a match to TRBD2. This CDR3 has 16 residues. With V trimmed by 5 bases and J by 3 bases, 6 bases remained unmatched. Germline CDR1 and CDR2: MNHEY and SMNVEV (reference sequence). The CDR3 loop reads CASSPGLAGDIYEQYF. The CDR3, as DNA: TGTGCCAGCAGTCCGGGACTAGCGGGAGATATCTACGAGCAGTACTTC.

The CDR3 nucleotides are TGTGCCAGCAGTTTACAAGGAAACTATGGCTACACCTTC. Protein product: CASSLQGNYGYTF. This chain connects TRBV27 to TRBJ1-2; no reliable D call. V shed 2 bases and J shed 2 bases, with 6 bases lying between them. The CDR3 contains 13 residues. Germline assignment: CDR1 MNHEY and CDR2 SMNVEV (reference sequence).

About this clone: One end of the junction varies from germline; a read error may be responsible. This chain joins TRBV28 and TRBJ2-7; D not resolved. This CDR3 spans 13 amino acids. CDR1 and CDR2 (germline): MDHEN, SYDVKM. The CDR3 protein is CASSSDGAYEQYF. The DNA for the CDR3 is TGTGCCAGCAGTTCGGATGGAGCCTACGAACAGTACTTC.

The CDR3 reads CASSLDGTYGYTF. In DNA, the CDR3 is TGTGCCAGCAGCTTGGACGGAACCTATGGCTACACCTTC. This chain links TRBV5-4 with TRBJ1-2, with D unclear. Germline lookup yields CDR1 SGHNT and CDR2 YYREEE (reference sequence). Trimming shortened V by 0 bases and J by 4 bases, and 7 bases separated the two germline ends. The length of the CDR3 is 13 residues.

This rearrangement joins TRBV2 to TRBJ1-1, with D unclear. The V and J ends lost 0 bases and 3 bases respectively, with 11 bases between them. Germline V gene sequence: CDR1 SNHLY, CDR2 FYNNEI. The CDR3 consists of 15 residues. CDR3 sequence reads: CASSEALSSDTEAFF. CDR3 bases: TGTGCCAGCAGTGAAGCCCTGAGTTCCGACACTGAAGCTTTCTTT.

The rearrangement uses TRBV5-6 and TRBJ2-7, with unresolved D. The CDR3 sequence is 12 residues long. From germline, CDR1 is SGHDT and CDR2 YYEEEE. V gave up 4 bases and J gave up 6 bases, with 11 bases separating them. CDR3 residues: CASSVEWSEQYF. The CDR3 coding sequence is TGTGCCAGCAGCGTTGAGTGGTCCGAGCAGTACTTC.

CDR3 coding DNA: TGTGCCAGCAGTCCTTACAGGGGTGGAGAGACCCAGTACTTC. It yields the protein CASSPYRGGETQYF. V and J are TRBV27 and TRBJ2-5; TRBD1 aligns across 7 bases. Trimming took 5 bases from V and 4 from J; bases not matched to a gene: 7. Germline-derived CDR1 and CDR2 are MNHEY and SMNVEV (reference sequence). This CDR3 comprises 14 residues.

This clone has a handful of counts. The chain uses TRBV14 and TRBJ2-7; D may be TRBD2 (5 bases). The CDR3 length is 16 residues. Trimming cost V 0 bases and J 6 bases, with 18 bases left between them. From germline, CDR1 is SGHDN and CDR2 FVKESK. The CDR3 bases are TGTGCCAGCAGCCAAGACTTAGGGAGTAGGGTGTTCGAGCAGTACTTC. It translates to CASSQDLGSRVFEQYF.

The genes are TRBV27 and TRBJ1-2; the D gene is possibly TRBD1 (6 bases). The CDR3 contains 15 residues. Germline lookup yields CDR1 MNHEY and CDR2 SMNVEV (reference sequence). V lost 2 bases and J lost 0, with 10 bases in between. In DNA, the CDR3 is TGTGCCAGCAGTTTAGGGGGGCCCCCTAACTATGGCTACACCTTC. This translates into CASSLGGPPNYGYTF.

V usage is TRBV7-2 and J usage is TRBJ1-2; no clear D. Per the germline V gene, CDR1 is SGHTA and CDR2 is FQGNSA. The CDR3 totals 13 residues. Trimming removed 1 base at V and 0 bases at J, with 3 bases between. CDR3 nucleotides: TGTGCCAGCAGCTTAGTAACTAACTATGGCTACACCTTC. Its translation is CASSLVTNYGYTF.

V usage is TRBV27 and J usage is TRBJ1-1, with D unclear. CDR1 is MNHEY, CDR2 SMNVEV, per germline (reference sequence). The V gene lost 2 bases and the J gene lost 0 bases, with 10 bases spanning the gap. CDR3 size: 15 residues. The CDR3 spells CASSLGATVNTEAFF. Here the CDR3 DNA reads TGTGCCAGCAGTTTAGGAGCGACGGTGAACACTGAAGCTTTCTTT.

The rearrangement links TRBV5-4 to TRBJ2-5; D unclear. CDR3 size: 13 residues. V lost 0 bases and J lost 5, with 8 bases in between. CDR1 is SGHNT, CDR2 YYREEE, per germline (reference sequence). DNA of the CDR3: TGTGCCAGCAGCTTGGTTGGCTTTGAGACCCAGTACTTC. This sequence encodes CASSLVGFETQYF.

The rearrangement joins TRBV2 to TRBJ1-4; no clear D gene. This CDR3 region has 15 residues. Trimming removed 0 bases from V and 3 bases from J, with 8 bases in between. CDR1 is SNHLY, CDR2 FYNNEI, per germline. This chain's CDR3 is CASSEALSSNEKLFF. DNA for the CDR3: TGTGCCAGCAGTGAAGCGCTGAGCTCTAATGAAAAACTGTTTTTT. Looking up the rest from reference TRBV2 and TRBJ1-4 gives the full variable domain: EPEVTQTPSHQVTQMGQEVILRCVPISNHLYFYWYRQILGQKVEFLVSFYNNEISEKSEIFDDQFSVERPDGSNFTLKIRSTKLEDSAMYFCASSEALSSNEKLFFGSGTQLSVL.

In DNA form, the CDR3 reads TGTGCCATCAGTGACCCAACGACCGGGACAGGGGGGGTCCCGAACACCGGGGAGCTGTTTTTT. Amino acid sequence: CAISDPTTGTGGVPNTGELFF. This chain connects TRBV10-3 to TRBJ2-2; 11 bases match TRBD1. With V trimmed by 3 bases and J by 0 bases, 15 bases remained unmatched. The CDR3 runs to 21 residues. The V gene's germline CDR1 is ENHRY and CDR2 SYGVKD.

The chain combines TRBV27 with TRBJ1-2; D is unresolved. The CDR3 has 16 residues. Trimming cost V 3 bases and J 0 bases, with 14 bases left between them. CDR1 MNHEY and CDR2 SMNVEV come from the germline V gene (reference sequence). The CDR3 reads CASSLVYGRANYGYTF. The DNA of the CDR3 is TGTGCCAGCAGTTTGGTTTACGGGAGAGCTAACTATGGCTACACCTTC.

This clone was seen once. The V gene is TRBV5-8, the J gene TRBJ2-3, with D possibly being TRBD1 (6 bases). Germline values: CDR1 SGHTS, CDR2 YDEGEE. Trimming stripped 0 bases from V and 3 bases from J, with 11 bases between. The CDR3 runs 15 residues. CDR3: CASSLGQDGTDTQYF. CDR3 nucleotides: TGTGCCAGCAGCTTGGGACAGGATGGTACAGATACGCAGTATTTT.

The V gene is TRBV7-9, the J gene TRBJ1-1; D gene unclear. Trimming stripped 4 bases from V and 2 bases from J, with 14 bases between. CDR1 is SEHNR, CDR2 FQNEAQ, per germline (reference sequence). The CDR3 is 15 amino acids. CDR3 in amino acids: CASSSWKGLNTEAFF. DNA of the CDR3: TGTGCCAGCAGCTCATGGAAGGGATTAAACACTGAAGCTTTCTTT. The variable domain in full, with the rest retrieved from reference TRBV7-9 and TRBJ1-1, is DTGVSQNPRHKITKRGQNVTFRCDPISEHNRLYWYRQTLGQGPEFLTYFQNEAQLEKSRLLSDRFSAERPKGSFSTLEIQRTEQGDSAMYLCASSSWKGLNTEAFFGQGTRLTVV.

V gene TRBV13 combines with J gene TRBJ2-3, with TRBD2 matching over 8 bases. The CDR3 extends over 15 amino acids. Germline V gene lookup returns CDR1 PRHDT and CDR2 FYEKMQ (reference sequence). The V and J ends lost 5 bases and 1 base, in that order; junction bases with no gene match: 5. This CDR3 is CASSPTTSGTDTQYF. The CDR3, as DNA: TGTGCCAGCAGCCCGACGACTAGCGGCACAGATACGCAGTATTTT.